The 13 T cell receptor beta chains reported below all come from one sample, sequenced in a study of blood T cell repertoires in COVID-19. Clones were read by immunoSEQ multiplex PCR, and TCRdb kept only the in-frame ones, dropping some. The sample contains approximately 100,000 clones, around 92% of which appear only once. The specimen was peripheral blood. The receptor source for this set is a man in his fifties with active COVID-19.

The chain joins TRBV30 to TRBJ1-2; unclear D gene. Germline values: CDR1 GTSNPN, CDR2 SVGIG (reference sequence). V shed 0 bases and J shed 7 bases, with 6 bases lying between them. The CDR3 length is 11 residues. CDR3 residues: CAWSVSGGYTF. The CDR3 DNA follows: TGTGCCTGGAGTGTATCCGGTGGCTACACCTTC.

The rearrangement uses TRBV29-1 and TRBJ1-5; D is undetermined. The CDR3 covers 15 residues. Germline V gene data show CDR1 as SQVTM and CDR2 as ANQGSEA. The DNA for the CDR3 is TGCAAGGTTTTGCGGGCAGGCAATAGCAATCAGCCCCAGCATTTT. Translating it yields CKVLRAGNSNQPQHF.

The chain combines TRBV5-4 with TRBJ2-5; maybe TRBD1 (5 bases). Trimming left V 4 bases short and J 0 bases short, with 10 bases between. Germline V gene lookup returns CDR1 SGHNT and CDR2 YYREEE (reference sequence). CDR3 length: 14 amino acids. CDR3 sequence: CASSPDIYQETQYF. The CDR3 bases are TGTGCCAGCAGCCCGGACATCTACCAAGAGACCCAGTACTTC. Complete variable domain (other parts from reference TRBV5-4 and TRBJ2-5): ETGVTQSPTHLIKTRGQQVTLRCSSQSGHNTVSWYQQALGQGPQFIFQYYREEENGRGNFPPRFSGLQFPNYSSELNVNALELDDSALYLCASSPDIYQETQYFGPGTRLLVL.

The chain joins TRBV28 to TRBJ1-1; a weak D match, TRBD1 (6 bases). The ends were cut back, 5 bases at V and 5 bases at J, with 9 bases in the middle. CDR3 length: 12 amino acids. CDR1 is MDHEN, CDR2 SYDVKM, per germline. The CDR3 sequence: CASSKRGTEAFF. CDR3 in DNA: TGTGCCAGCAGTAAAAGGGGGACTGAAGCTTTCTTT.

The chain is built from TRBV19 and TRBJ2-7; D may be TRBD2 (6 bases). Looked up from germline, CDR1 is LNHDA and CDR2 is SQIVND (reference sequence). Trimming pared 5 bases from V and 3 bases from J, leaving 14 bases between. The CDR3 extends over 14 amino acids. The CDR3 here is CASSAGTGVYEQYF. Here the CDR3 DNA reads TGTGCCAGTAGTGCCGGGACGGGAGTCTACGAGCAGTACTTC.

The chain uses TRBV11-2 and TRBJ2-7; TRBD1 aligns across 8 bases. The CDR3 covers 15 residues. CDR1 SGHAT and CDR2 FQNNGV come from the germline V gene. J lost 5 bases, V lost 2 bases, and 8 bases had no gene match. CDR3 sequence reads: CASSLTQGASNEQYF. The CDR3 DNA is TGTGCCAGCAGCTTAACCCAGGGGGCAAGCAACGAGCAGTACTTC.

The gene calls are TRBV30 and TRBJ1-2, with unresolved D. The CDR3 sequence is 13 residues long. Germline CDR1 reads GTSNPN; CDR2 reads SVGIG (reference sequence). The V and J ends lost 0 bases and 8 bases respectively, with 13 bases between them. The CDR3 here is CAWSVGRGNGYTF. The DNA for the CDR3 is TGTGCCTGGAGTGTAGGCAGAGGGAACGGCTACACCTTC.

This clone was found a few times. The chain couples TRBV27 to TRBJ1-1, with TRBD1 as a possible D gene (5 bases). From germline, CDR1 is MNHEY and CDR2 SMNVEV (reference sequence). The CDR3 runs 12 residues. With 8 bases removed from V and 9 bases from J, the gap between germline ends came to 16 bases. This CDR3 is CASQSQGGQAFF. The CDR3 DNA is TGTGCCAGCCAATCCCAGGGCGGCCAAGCTTTCTTT.

The CDR3 loop is CASSVGDSTYEQYF. The CDR3 DNA reads TGTGCCAGCAGCGTAGGTGACAGTACCTACGAGCAGTACTTC. V usage is TRBV9 and J usage is TRBJ2-7, with D possibly being TRBD1 (5 bases). V shed 0 bases and J shed 2 bases, with 9 bases lying between them. The CDR3 is made up of 14 amino acids. Looked up from germline, CDR1 is SGDLS and CDR2 is YYNGEE.

V usage is TRBV11-2 and J usage is TRBJ1-1; 12 positions match TRBD1. Germline V lookup: CDR1 SGHAT, CDR2 FQNNGV. J lost 10 bases, V lost 1 base, and 10 bases had no gene match. The CDR3 has 16 amino acids. Here the CDR3 DNA reads TGTGCCAGCAGCTTAGGGGCTGGGACAGGGGGCGGGGGAGCTTTCTTT. Its translation is CASSLGAGTGGGGAFF.

This chain uses TRBV19 with TRBJ2-6; a possible D gene is TRBD2 (5 bases). Looked up from germline, CDR1 is LNHDA and CDR2 is SQIVND (reference sequence). The CDR3 loop spans 16 amino acids. V lost 4 bases and J lost 3, with 13 bases in between. CDR3 protein: CASSNLRDSGANVLTF. The CDR3 region has the DNA TGTGCCAGTAGTAATCTACGGGATAGTGGGGCCAACGTCCTGACTTTC.

The V and J genes are TRBV28 and TRBJ1-4, with D unresolved. Germline lookup yields CDR1 MDHEN and CDR2 SYDVKM. V lost 5 bases, J lost 4 bases, and 11 bases lay in between. The CDR3 has 14 amino acids. This CDR3 is CASSLSYNNEKLFF. CDR3 DNA sequence: TGTGCCAGCAGTCTTTCTTACAATAATGAAAAACTGTTTTTT.

The V gene is TRBV7-3, the J gene TRBJ2-1; D gene unclear. The V end was cut by 5 bases, the J end by 0 bases, with 11 bases between. CDR1 and CDR2 (germline): SGHTA, FQGTGA. The CDR3 has 15 amino acids. The CDR3 coding sequence is TGTGCCAGCAGCCTGAGCGCGAGCTCCTACAATGAGCAGTTCTTC. Residues: CASSLSASSYNEQFF.